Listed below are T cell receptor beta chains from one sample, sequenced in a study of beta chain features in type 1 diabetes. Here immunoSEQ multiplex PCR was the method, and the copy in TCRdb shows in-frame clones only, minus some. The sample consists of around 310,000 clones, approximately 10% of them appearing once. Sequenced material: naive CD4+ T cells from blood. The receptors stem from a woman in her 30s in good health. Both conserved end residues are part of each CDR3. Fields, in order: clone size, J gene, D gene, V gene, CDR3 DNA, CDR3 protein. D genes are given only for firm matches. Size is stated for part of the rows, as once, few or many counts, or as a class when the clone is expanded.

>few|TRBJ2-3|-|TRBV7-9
TGTGCCAGCAGCCGGGGGAACACGGGCACAGATACGCAGTATTTT
CASSRGNTGTDTQYF
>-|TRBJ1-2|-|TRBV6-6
TGTGCCAGCAAGACAACCGATAGTGGTGGCTACACCTTC
CASKTTDSGGYTF
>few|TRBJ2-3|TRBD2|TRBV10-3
TGTGCCATCGGGACTAGCGGGACTAGCACAGATACGCAGTATTTT
CAIGTSGTSTDTQYF
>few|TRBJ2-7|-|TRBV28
TGTGCCAGCAGTGGAGCGGGTTTGCTCTACGAGCAGTACTTC
CASSGAGLLYEQYF
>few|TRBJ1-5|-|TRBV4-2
TGTGCCAGCAGCCAAGAGGGCAGCTCGCATCAGCCCCAGCATTTT
CASSQEGSSHQPQHF
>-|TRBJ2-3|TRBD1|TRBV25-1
TGTGCCAGCAGTGATTCGGGGACAGCCTGGGATACGCAGTATTTT
CASSDSGTAWDTQYF
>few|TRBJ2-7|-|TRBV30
TGTGCCTGGAGTGACAGTATCCGGGAGCAGTACTTC
CAWSDSIREQYF
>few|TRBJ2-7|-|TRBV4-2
TGTGCCAGCAGCCAAGACACCAGCTACGAGCAGTACTTC
CASSQDTSYEQYF
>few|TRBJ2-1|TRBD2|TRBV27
TGTGCCAGCAGTTTTCCCTCCCTAGCGGGAGGAGGTAATGAGCAGTTCTTC
CASSFPSLAGGGNEQFF
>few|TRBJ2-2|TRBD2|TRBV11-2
TGTGCCAGCAGCCGGATAGCGGGAGGGCCAACCGGGGAGCTGTTTTTT
CASSRIAGGPTGELFF
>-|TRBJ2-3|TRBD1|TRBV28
TGTGCCAGCAGTTCGGGACAGGTTACAGATACGCAGTATTTT
CASSSGQVTDTQYF